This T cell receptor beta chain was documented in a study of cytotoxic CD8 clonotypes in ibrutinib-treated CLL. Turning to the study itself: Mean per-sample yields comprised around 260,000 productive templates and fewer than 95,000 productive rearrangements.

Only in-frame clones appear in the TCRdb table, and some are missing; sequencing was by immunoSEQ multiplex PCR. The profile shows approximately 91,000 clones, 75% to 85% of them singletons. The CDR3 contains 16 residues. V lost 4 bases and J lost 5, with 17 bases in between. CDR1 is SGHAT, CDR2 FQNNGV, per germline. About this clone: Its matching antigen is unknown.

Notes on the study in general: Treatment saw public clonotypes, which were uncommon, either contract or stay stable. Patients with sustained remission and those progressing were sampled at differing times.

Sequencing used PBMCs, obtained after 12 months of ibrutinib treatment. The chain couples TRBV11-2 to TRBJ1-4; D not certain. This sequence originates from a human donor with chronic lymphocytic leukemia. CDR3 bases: TGTGCCAGCAGCTCCCATCTTACAGCCCTAAATGAAAAACTGTTTTTT. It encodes CASSSHLTALNEKLFF.